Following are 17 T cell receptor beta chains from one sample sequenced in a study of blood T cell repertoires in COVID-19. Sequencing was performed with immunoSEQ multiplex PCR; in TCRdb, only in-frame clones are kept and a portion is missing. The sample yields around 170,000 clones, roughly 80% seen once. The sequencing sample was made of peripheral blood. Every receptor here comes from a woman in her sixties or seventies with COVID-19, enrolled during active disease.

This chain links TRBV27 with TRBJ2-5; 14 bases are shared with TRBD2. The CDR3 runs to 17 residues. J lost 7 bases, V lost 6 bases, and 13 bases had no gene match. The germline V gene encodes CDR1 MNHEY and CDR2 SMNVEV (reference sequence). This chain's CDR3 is CASSKAGTSGSLGTQYF. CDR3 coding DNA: TGTGCCAGCAGCAAAGCCGGGACTAGCGGGAGTCTAGGGACCCAGTACTTC.

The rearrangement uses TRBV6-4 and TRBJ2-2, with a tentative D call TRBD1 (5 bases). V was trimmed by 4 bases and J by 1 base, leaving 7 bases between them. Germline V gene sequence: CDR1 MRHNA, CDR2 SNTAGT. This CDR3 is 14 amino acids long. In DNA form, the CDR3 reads TGTGCCAGCAGTGCCGGACAGAACACCGGGGAGCTGTTTTTT. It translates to CASSAGQNTGELFF.

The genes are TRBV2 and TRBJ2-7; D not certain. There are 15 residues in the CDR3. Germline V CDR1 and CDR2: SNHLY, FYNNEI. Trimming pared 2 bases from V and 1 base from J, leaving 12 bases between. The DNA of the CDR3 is TGTGCCAGCAGTGAACGACGTCAGGTATCCTACGAGCAGTACTTC. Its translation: CASSERRQVSYEQYF. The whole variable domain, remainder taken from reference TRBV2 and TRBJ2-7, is EPEVTQTPSHQVTQMGQEVILRCVPISNHLYFYWYRQILGQKVEFLVSFYNNEISEKSEIFDDQFSVERPDGSNFTLKIRSTKLEDSAMYFCASSERRQVSYEQYFGPGTRLTVT.

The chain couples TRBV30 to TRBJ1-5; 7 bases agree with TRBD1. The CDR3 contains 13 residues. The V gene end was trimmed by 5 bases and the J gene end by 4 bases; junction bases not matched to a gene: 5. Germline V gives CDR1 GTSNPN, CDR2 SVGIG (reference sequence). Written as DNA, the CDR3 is TGTGCCTGGTCGGGACAGCCTAATCAGCCCCAGCATTTT. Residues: CAWSGQPNQPQHF.

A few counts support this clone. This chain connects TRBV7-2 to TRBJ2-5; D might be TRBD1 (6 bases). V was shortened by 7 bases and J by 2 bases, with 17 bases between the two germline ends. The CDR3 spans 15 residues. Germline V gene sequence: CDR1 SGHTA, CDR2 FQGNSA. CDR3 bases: TGTGCCAGCAATCAAAGGGGTAGGGGGCAAGAGACCCAGTACTTC. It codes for CASNQRGRGQETQYF.

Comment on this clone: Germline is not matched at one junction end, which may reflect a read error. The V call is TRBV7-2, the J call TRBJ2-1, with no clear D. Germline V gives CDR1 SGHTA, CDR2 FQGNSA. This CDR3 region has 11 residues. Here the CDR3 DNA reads TGTGCCAGCAGCTCCTACGATGAGCAGTTCTTC. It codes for CASSSYDEQFF.

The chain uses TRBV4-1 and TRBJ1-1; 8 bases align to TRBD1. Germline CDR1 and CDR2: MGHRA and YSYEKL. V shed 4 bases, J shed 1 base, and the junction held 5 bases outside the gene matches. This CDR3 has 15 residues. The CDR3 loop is CASSPDRAANTEAFF. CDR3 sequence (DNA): TGCGCCAGCAGCCCGGACAGGGCGGCGAACACTGAAGCTTTCTTT.

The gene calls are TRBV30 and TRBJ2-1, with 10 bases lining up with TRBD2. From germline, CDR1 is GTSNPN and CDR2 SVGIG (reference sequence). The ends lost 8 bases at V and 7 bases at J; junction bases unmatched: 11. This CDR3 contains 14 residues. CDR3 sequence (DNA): TGTGCCGGGAAAGGGACTAGCGACCTTAATGAGCAGTTCTTC. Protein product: CAGKGTSDLNEQFF.

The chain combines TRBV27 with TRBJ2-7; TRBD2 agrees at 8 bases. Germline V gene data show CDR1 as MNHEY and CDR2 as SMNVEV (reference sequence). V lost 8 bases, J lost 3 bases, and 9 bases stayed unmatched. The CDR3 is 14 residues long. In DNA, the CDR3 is TGTGCCAGCCGGGGGGGACGGAGGGGCTACGAGCAGTACTTC. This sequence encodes CASRGGRRGYEQYF.

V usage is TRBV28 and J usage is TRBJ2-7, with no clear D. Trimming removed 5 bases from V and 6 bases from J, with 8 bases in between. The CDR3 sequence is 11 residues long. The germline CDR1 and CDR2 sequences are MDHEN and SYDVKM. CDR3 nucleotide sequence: TGTGCCAGCAGTCAGTCCAGCGAGCAGTACTTC. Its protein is CASSQSSEQYF.

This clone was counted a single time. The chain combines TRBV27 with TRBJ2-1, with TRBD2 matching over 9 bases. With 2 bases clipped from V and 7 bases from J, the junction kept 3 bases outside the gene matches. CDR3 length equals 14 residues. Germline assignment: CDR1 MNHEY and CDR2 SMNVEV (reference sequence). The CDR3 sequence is CASSLITSGNEQFF. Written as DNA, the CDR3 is TGTGCCAGCAGTTTAATAACTAGCGGGAATGAGCAGTTCTTC.

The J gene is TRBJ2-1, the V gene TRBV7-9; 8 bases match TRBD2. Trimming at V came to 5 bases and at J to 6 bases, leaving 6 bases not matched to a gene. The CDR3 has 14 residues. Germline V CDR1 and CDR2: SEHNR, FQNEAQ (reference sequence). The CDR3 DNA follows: TGTGCCAGCAGCAGCGCGGGAGGACGCAATGAGCAGTTCTTC. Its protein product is CASSSAGGRNEQFF.

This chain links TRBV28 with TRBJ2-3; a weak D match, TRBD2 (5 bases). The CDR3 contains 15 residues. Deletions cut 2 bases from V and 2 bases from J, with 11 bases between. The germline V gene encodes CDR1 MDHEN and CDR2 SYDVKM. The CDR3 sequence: CASSLASGFTDTQYF. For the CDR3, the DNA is TGTGCCAGCAGTTTAGCTTCGGGGTTCACAGATACGCAGTATTTT.

The CDR3 is CASTKTGDNEQFF. For the CDR3, the DNA is TGTGCCAGCACTAAAACGGGGGACAATGAGCAGTTCTTC. The chain uses TRBV6-5 and TRBJ2-1; TRBD2 might be the D (6 bases). V gave up 7 bases and J gave up 5 bases, with 12 bases separating them. CDR3 length: 13 amino acids. Germline loops: CDR1 MNHEY, CDR2 SVGAGI.

The CDR3 nucleotides are TGCGCCAGCAGCCCGGGACTAGCGGATACTCAAGAGACCCAGTACTTC. Amino acid sequence: CASSPGLADTQETQYF. The chain couples TRBV5-1 to TRBJ2-5; 11 bases map to TRBD2. Germline CDR1 is SGHRS and CDR2 is YFSETQ. This CDR3 has 16 amino acids. V lost 4 bases and J lost 2; bases outside the gene matches: 7.

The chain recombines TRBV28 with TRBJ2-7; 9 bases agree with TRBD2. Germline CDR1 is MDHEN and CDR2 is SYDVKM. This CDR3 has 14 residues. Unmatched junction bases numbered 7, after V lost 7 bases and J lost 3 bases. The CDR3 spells CASKGSGRSYEQYF. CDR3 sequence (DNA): TGTGCCAGCAAAGGTAGCGGGAGAAGCTACGAGCAGTACTTC.

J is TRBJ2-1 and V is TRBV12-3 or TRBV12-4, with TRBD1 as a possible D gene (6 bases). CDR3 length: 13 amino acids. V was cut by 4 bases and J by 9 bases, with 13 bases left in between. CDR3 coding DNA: TGTGCCAGCAGTTCTCAACAGGGCAGTGAGCAGTTCTTC. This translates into CASSSQQGSEQFF.